The source of this TCR beta chain is a study of blood T cell repertoires in COVID-19. Study details: Samples taken during acute and convalescent COVID-19 were collected in the United States, Italy and Spain. T cells, B-cell-depleted T cells, or PBMCs provided the cDNA or gDNA that served as material.

V lost 1 base and J 1 base, leaving 10 bases between the germline ends. The CDR3 loop spans 15 amino acids. Germline V gives CDR1 KGHSH, CDR2 LQKENI. Authors' processing steps: Nucleated cell counts were estimated from reference gene primer amplification. Measured with immunoSEQ multiplex PCR; TCRdb has only the in-frame clones, and not every one. Clonal size and the V and J genes are those of that table, whereas D and trimming came from the DNA. The table includes tens of thousands of clones, about 91% detected once. Specimen: peripheral blood. The source of this sequence is a man in his 60s with acute or convalescent COVID-19. The rearrangement uses TRBV18 and TRBJ1-1; D gene unclear. CDR3 protein: CASSPQRDSNTEAFF. CDR3 nucleotide sequence: TGTGCCAGCTCACCACAACGAGACTCGAACACTGAAGCTTTCTTT.